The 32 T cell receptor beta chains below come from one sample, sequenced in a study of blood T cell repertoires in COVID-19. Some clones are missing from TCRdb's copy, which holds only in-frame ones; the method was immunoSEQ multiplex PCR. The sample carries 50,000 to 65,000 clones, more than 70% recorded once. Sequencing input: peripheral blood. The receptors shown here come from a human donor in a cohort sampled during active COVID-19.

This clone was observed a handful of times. CDR3 loop: CASSLVGSSTDTQYF. The CDR3 bases are TGCGCCAGCAGCTTGGTTGGCTCTAGCACAGATACGCAGTATTTT. The V and J genes are TRBV5-1 and TRBJ2-3; the D is unclear. V was shortened by 0 bases and J by 0 bases, with 8 bases between the two germline ends. This CDR3 is built from 15 residues. The germline V gene has CDR1 SGHRS and CDR2 YFSETQ.

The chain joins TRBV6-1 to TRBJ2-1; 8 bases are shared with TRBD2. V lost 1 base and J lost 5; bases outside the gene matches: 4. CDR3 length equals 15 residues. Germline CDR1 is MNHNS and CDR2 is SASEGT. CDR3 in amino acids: CASSEGLAGNNEQFF. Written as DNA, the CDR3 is TGTGCCAGCAGTGAAGGTCTAGCGGGTAACAATGAGCAGTTCTTC.

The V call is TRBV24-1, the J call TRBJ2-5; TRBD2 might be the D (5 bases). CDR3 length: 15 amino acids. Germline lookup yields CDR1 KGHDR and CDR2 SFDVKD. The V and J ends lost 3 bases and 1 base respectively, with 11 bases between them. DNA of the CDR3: TGTGCCACCAGTGATCCTGCTGGAGGCCAAGAGACCCAGTACTTC. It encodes CATSDPAGGQETQYF.

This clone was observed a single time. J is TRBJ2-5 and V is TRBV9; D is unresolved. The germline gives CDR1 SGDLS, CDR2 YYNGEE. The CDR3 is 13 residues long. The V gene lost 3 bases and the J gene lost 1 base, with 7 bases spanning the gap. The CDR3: CASSATPQETQYF. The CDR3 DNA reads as TGTGCCAGCAGCGCTACGCCCCAAGAGACCCAGTACTTC.

The CDR3 protein is CASSHSGQGRQYF. In DNA form, the CDR3 reads TGCGCCAGCAGTCACTCGGGACAGGGTCGGCAGTACTTC. J is TRBJ2-7 and V is TRBV23-1, with 9 bases fitting TRBD1. TRBV23-1 is noted as an ORF with a role that remains uncertain. This CDR3 has 13 residues. Losses at the gene ends were 3 bases for V and 9 bases for J; bases not matched to a gene: 6.

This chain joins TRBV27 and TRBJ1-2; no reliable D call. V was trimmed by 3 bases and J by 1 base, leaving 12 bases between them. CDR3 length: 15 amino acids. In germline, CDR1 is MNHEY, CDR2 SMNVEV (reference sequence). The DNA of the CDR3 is TGTGCCAGCAGTTTTTTGACTAGGCTTAACTATGGCTACACCTTC. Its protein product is CASSFLTRLNYGYTF.

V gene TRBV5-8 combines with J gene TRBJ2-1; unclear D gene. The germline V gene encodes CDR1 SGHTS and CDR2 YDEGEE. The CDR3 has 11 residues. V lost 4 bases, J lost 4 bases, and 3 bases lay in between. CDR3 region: CASSVYNEQFF. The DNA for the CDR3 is TGTGCCAGCAGCGTATACAATGAGCAGTTCTTC.

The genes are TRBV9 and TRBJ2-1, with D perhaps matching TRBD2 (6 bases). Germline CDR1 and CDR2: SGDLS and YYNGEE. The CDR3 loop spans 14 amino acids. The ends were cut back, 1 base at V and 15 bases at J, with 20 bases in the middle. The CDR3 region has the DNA TGTGCCAGCAGCGTATCGGACTACGGATCGGCTTGGTTCTTC. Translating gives CASSVSDYGSAWFF.

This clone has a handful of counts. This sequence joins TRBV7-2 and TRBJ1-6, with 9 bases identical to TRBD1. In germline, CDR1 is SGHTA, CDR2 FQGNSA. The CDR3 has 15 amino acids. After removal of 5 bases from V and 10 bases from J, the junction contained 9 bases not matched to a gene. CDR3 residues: CASSRTGVGVSPLHF. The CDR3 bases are TGTGCCAGCAGCAGGACAGGGGTCGGGGTCTCACCCCTCCACTTT.

This chain's CDR3 is CASSDGGGSTEAFF. Here the CDR3 DNA reads TGTGCCAGCAGTGATGGGGGGGGAAGTACTGAAGCTTTCTTT. The rearrangement links TRBV2 to TRBJ1-1; weak D call: TRBD1 (5 bases). V lost 3 bases and J lost 5, with 13 bases in between. In germline, CDR1 is SNHLY, CDR2 FYNNEI. The CDR3 is 14 amino acids.

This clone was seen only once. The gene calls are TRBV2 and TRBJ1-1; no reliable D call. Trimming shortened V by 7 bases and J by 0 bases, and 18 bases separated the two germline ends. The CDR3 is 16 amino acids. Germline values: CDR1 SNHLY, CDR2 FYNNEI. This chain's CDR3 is CASTPVSLPMNTEAFF. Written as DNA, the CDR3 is TGTGCCAGCACCCCAGTCAGTCTCCCGATGAACACTGAAGCTTTCTTT. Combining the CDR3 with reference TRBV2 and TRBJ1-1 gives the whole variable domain EPEVTQTPSHQVTQMGQEVILRCVPISNHLYFYWYRQILGQKVEFLVSFYNNEISEKSEIFDDQFSVERPDGSNFTLKIRSTKLEDSAMYFCASTPVSLPMNTEAFFGQGTRLTVV.

The CDR3 nucleotides are TGTGCCAGCTCACCAACGGGACAGGGCAGCTATGGCTACACCTTC. Translating it yields CASSPTGQGSYGYTF. This chain joins TRBV18 and TRBJ1-2; 9 bases align to TRBD1. V shed 2 bases, J shed 4 bases, and the junction held 5 bases outside the gene matches. CDR3 length: 15 amino acids. CDR1 and CDR2 from the germline V gene are KGHSH and LQKENI.

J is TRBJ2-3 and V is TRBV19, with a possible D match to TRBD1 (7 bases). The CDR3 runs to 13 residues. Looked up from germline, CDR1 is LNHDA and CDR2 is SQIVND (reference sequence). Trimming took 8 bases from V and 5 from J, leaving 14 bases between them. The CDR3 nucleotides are TGTGCCAGTTGTGCGCAGGGGGGAGATACGCAGTATTTT. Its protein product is CASCAQGGDTQYF.

CDR3 coding DNA: TGTGCGACCGGGAGGGGATATGAGCAGTTCTTC. Amino acid sequence: CATGRGYEQFF. The V and J genes are TRBV6-6 and TRBJ2-1; 8 nucleotides line up with TRBD2. Germline V gene data show CDR1 as MNHNY and CDR2 as SVGAGI (reference sequence). The CDR3 consists of 11 residues.

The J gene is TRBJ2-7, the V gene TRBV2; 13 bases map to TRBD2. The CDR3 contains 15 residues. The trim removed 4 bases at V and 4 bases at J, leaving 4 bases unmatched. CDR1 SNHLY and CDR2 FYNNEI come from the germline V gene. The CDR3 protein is CASSGLAGGQYEQYF. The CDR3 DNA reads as TGTGCCAGCAGTGGACTAGCGGGAGGTCAGTACGAGCAGTACTTC.

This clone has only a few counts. In DNA, the CDR3 is TGCGCCAGCAGCCGCTCCGGGACTAGTGAGTCTTGGGGGTTCTTC. This sequence encodes CASSRSGTSESWGFF. This chain links TRBV5-1 with TRBJ2-1; 8 bases agree with TRBD2. The V segment lost 4 bases and the J segment 15 bases; nucleotides outside the gene matches: 18. The germline V gene has CDR1 SGHRS and CDR2 YFSETQ. This CDR3 region has 15 residues. The whole variable domain, filled in from reference TRBV5-1 and TRBJ2-1, reads KAGVTQTPRYLIKTRGQQVTLSCSPISGHRSVSWYQQTPGQGLQFLFEYFSETQRNKGNFPGRFSGRQFSNSRSEMNVSTLELGDSALYLCASSRSGTSESWGFFGPGTRLTVL.

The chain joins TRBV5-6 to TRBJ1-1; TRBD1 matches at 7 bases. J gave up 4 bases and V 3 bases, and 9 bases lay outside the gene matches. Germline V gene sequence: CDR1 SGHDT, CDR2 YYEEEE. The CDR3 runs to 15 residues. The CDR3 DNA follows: TGTGCCAGCAGCTGGGTTAAAACAGGGGTCACTGAAGCTTTCTTT. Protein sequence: CASSWVKTGVTEAFF.

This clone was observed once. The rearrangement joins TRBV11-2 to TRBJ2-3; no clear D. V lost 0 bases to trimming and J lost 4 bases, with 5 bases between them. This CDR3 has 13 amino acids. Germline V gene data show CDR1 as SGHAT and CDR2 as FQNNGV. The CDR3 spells CASSLDNADTQYF. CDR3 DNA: TGTGCCAGCAGCTTAGATAATGCAGATACGCAGTATTTT.

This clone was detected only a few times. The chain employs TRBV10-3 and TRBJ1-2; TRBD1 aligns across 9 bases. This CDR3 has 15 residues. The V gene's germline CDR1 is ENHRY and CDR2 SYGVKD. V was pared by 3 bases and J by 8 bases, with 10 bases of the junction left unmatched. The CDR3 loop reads CAISDFRDRGKGYTF. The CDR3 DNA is TGTGCCATCAGTGATTTCCGAGACAGGGGGAAGGGCTACACCTTC.

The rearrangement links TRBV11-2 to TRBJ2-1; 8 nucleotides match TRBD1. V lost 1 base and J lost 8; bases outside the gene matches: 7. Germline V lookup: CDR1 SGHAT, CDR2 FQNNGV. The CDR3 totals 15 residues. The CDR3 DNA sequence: TGTGCCAGCAGCTTAGCCGCCGACAGGGGTCATGAGCAGTTCTTC. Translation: CASSLAADRGHEQFF.

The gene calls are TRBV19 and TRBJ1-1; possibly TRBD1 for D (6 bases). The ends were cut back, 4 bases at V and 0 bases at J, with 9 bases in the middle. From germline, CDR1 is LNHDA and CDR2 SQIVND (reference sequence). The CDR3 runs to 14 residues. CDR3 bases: TGTGCCAGTAGTACCACAGGGTTGAACACTGAAGCTTTCTTT. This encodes CASSTTGLNTEAFF.

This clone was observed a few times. In nucleotides, the CDR3 is TGTGCCAGCAGCGGACGGAGGCTGACTAACTATGGCTACACCTTC. It encodes CASSGRRLTNYGYTF. The J gene is TRBJ1-2, the V gene TRBV7-9; D remains unclear. CDR3 size: 15 residues. V was shortened by 5 bases and J by 0 bases, with 13 bases between the two germline ends. The germline CDR1 and CDR2 sequences are SEHNR and FQNEAQ (reference sequence).

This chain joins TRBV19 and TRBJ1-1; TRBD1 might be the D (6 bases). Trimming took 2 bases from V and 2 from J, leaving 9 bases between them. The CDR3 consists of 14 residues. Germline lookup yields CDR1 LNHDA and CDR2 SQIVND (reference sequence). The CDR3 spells CASSISGANTEAFF. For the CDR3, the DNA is TGTGCCAGTAGTATATCAGGGGCCAACACTGAAGCTTTCTTT.

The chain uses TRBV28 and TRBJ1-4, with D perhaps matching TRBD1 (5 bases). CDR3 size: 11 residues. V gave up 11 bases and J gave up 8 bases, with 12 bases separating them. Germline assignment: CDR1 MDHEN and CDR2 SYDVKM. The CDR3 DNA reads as TGTGCCTCTTGGGGCGCCGAAAAACTGTTTTTT. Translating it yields CASWGAEKLFF.

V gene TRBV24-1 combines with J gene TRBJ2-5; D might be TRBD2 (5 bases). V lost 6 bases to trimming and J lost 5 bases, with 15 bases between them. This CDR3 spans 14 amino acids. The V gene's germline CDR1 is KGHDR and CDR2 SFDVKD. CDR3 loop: CATSPGGEQETQYF. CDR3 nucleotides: TGTGCCACCAGTCCAGGAGGAGAACAGGAGACCCAGTACTTC.

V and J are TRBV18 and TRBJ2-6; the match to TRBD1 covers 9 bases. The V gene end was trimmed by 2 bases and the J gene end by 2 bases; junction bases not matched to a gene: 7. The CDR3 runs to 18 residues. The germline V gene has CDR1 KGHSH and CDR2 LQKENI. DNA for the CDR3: TGTGCCAGCTCACCAGTGGACAGGGGCCTCCCTGGGGCCAACGTCCTGACTTTC. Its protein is CASSPVDRGLPGANVLTF. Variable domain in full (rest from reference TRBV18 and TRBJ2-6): NAGVMQNPRHLVRRRGQEARLRCSPMKGHSHVYWYRQLPEEGLKFMVYLQKENIIDESGMPKERFSAEFPKEGPSILRIQQVVRGDSAAYFCASSPVDRGLPGANVLTFGAGSRLTVL.

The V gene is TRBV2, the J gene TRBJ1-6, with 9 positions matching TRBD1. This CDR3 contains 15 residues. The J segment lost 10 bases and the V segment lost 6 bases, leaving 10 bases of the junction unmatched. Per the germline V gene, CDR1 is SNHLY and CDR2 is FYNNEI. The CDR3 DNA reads TGTGCCAGCAGGACTACAGGGGGCGGAAACTCACCCCTCCACTTT. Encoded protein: CASRTTGGGNSPLHF.

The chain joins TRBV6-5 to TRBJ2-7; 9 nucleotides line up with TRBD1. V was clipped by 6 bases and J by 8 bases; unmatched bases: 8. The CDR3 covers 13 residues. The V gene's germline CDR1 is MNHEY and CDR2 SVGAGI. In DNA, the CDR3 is TGTGCCAGCAGCGGCAAACAGGGGGCAAAGCAGTACTTC. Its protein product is CASSGKQGAKQYF.

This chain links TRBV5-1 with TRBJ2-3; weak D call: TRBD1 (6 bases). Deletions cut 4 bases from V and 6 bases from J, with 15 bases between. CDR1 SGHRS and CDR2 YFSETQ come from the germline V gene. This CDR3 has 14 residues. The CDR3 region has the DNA TGCGCCAGCAGCAAGACAGGAGCCTCGGATACGCAGTATTTT. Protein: CASSKTGASDTQYF.

The CDR3 spells CSVAPRSGFTQYF. The DNA of the CDR3 is TGCAGCGTTGCTCCCAGGAGCGGGTTTACCCAGTACTTC. The chain links TRBV29-1 to TRBJ2-5; tentatively, D is TRBD2 (6 bases). CDR1 is SQVTM and CDR2 is ANQGSEA in the germline V gene. The V gene lost 4 bases and the J gene lost 8 bases, with 17 bases spanning the gap. This CDR3 has 13 residues.

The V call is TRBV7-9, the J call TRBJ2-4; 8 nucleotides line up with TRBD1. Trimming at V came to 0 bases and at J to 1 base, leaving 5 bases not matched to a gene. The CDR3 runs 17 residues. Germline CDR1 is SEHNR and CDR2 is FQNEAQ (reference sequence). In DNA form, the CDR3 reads TGTGCCAGCAGCTTAGCGCAGGGGGCGAGGGCCAAAAACATTCAGTACTTC. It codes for CASSLAQGARAKNIQYF.

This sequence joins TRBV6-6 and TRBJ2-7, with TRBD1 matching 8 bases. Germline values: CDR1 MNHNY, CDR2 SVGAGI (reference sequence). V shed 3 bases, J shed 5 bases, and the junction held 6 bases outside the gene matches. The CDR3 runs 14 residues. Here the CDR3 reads CASSYRDRGNEQYF. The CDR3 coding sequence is TGTGCCAGCAGTTATCGTGACAGGGGCAACGAGCAGTACTTC.